Listed below are T cell receptor beta chains from one sample, sequenced in a study of response to subunit inactivated influenza vaccine. TCRdb called the RT-PCR reads again in MiXCR, with one record for every CDR3 protein. The sample has about 830,000 distinct CDR3 sequences, around 18% seen once. The source was PBMCs from blood, collected more than 4 days after vaccination. These receptors came from a man aged 45 to 65 who received an inactivated influenza vaccine. Each CDR3 is given with its conserved first and last residue. The D gene is left open where the match is weak. Rows may omit the clone size; those that give it use once, few, many or a size class.

size	V	J	D	DNA	CDR3
many	TRBV20-1	TRBJ2-2	TRBD1	TGCAGTGCTCGCCAGGGACAGCCTACCGGGGAGCTGTTTTTT	CSARQGQPTGELFF
NA	TRBV4-2	TRBJ2-7	TRBD2	TGTGCCAGCAGCCAAGCTTACCAGCGGGAGTCTTACGAGCAGTACTTC	CASSQAYQRESYEQYF
few	TRBV11-2	TRBJ2-2	TRBD2	TGTGCCAGCAGCTTAAGGACTAGCGGCGGGGAGCTGTTTTTT	CASSLRTSGGELFF
few	TRBV5-1	TRBJ2-4	NA	TGCGCCAGCAGCTTGCAGTGGACAGACAAAAACATTCAGTACTTC	CASSLQWTDKNIQYF
NA	TRBV2	TRBJ2-1	TRBD2	TGTGCCAGCAGTACCAGCGGGAGATGGGGATACAATGAGCAGTTCTTC	CASSTSGRWGYNEQFF
few	TRBV7-9	TRBJ2-4	NA	TGTGCCAGCAGCTCGCGGACAGACATAACGGGAAACATTCAGTACTTC	CASSSRTDITGNIQYF
NA	TRBV12-3/TRBV12-4	TRBJ2-7	NA	TGTGCCAGCAGTTCCCCACCGGGGTCCTACGAGCAGTACTTC	CASSSPPGSYEQYF
NA	TRBV7-8	TRBJ2-1	NA	TGTGCCAGCACCCTAGGGGGGGCTAGCAGATACAATGAGCAGTTCTTC	CASTLGGASRYNEQFF
many	TRBV5-6	TRBJ2-7	NA	TGTGCCAGCAGCTTGGCCGATCTGGGATACGAGCAGTACTTC	CASSLADLGYEQYF
few	TRBV6-5	TRBJ2-2	NA	TGTGCCAGCAGCTACTTAGCCGTCGCGAACACCGGGGAGCTGTTTTTT	CASSYLAVANTGELFF
NA	TRBV7-9	TRBJ2-7	NA	TGTGCCAGCAGTAACGAGGGGACCCGCTCCTACGAGCAGTACTTC	CASSNEGTRSYEQYF
few	TRBV10-3	TRBJ2-2	NA	TGTGCCATCACCTCACGGAACACCGGGGAGCTGTTTTTT	CAITSRNTGELFF
NA	TRBV5-8	TRBJ2-7	NA	TGTGCCAGCAGCCAATTAAGGGGTGCGTACGAGCAGTACTTC	CASSQLRGAYEQYF
NA	TRBV20-1	TRBJ2-3	NA	TGCAGTGCCCCCCCGGACACGAGCCAGACGACGGCGGATACGCAGTATTTT	CSAPPDTSQTTADTQYF
once	TRBV5-6	TRBJ1-4	NA	TGTGCCAGCAGCTTGATGCTTCAAACACGCGCAGGTGAAAACCTGTTTTTT	CASSLMLQTRAGENLFF
few	TRBV4-3	TRBJ2-2	TRBD1	TGCGCCAGCAGCCTATGGACAGGAACCGGGGAGCTGTTTTTT	CASSLWTGTGELFF
NA	TRBV20-1	TRBJ2-5	TRBD1	TGCAGTGGGCCGACAGGGGGCGGAGAGACCCAGTACTTC	CSGPTGGGETQYF
few	TRBV29-1	TRBJ2-7	NA	TGCAGCGTTGAATATGCAGGAAAGCGCCACGAGCAGTACTTC	CSVEYAGKRHEQYF
few	TRBV7-2	TRBJ1-1	TRBD1	TGTGCCAGCAGCAATACAGGGGGTCTTCGGAGAACTGAAGCTTTCTTT	CASSNTGGLRRTEAFF
NA	TRBV9	TRBJ1-3	TRBD1	TGTGCCAGCAGCGTCGGGACAGCACCTGGAAACACCATATATTTT	CASSVGTAPGNTIYF
few	TRBV15	TRBJ1-5	TRBD1	TGTGCCACCAGCAGAGATTGGGTCGGGACAGAGGACTCTCGGCCCCAGCATTTT	CATSRDWVGTEDSRPQHF
NA	TRBV7-9	TRBJ2-7	TRBD1	TGTGCCAGCAGCCCCAAACTCGACAGGGGGCCTCCCTACGAGCAGTACTTC	CASSPKLDRGPPYEQYF
few	TRBV7-2	TRBJ2-4	TRBD2	TGTGCCAGCAGCCAACCCGGGAGGCGTAAAAACATTCAGTACTTC	CASSQPGRRKNIQYF
NA	TRBV3-1	TRBJ2-2	TRBD2	TGTGCCAGCAGCCGGACTAGCGGGGGCACCGGGGAGCTGTTTTTT	CASSRTSGGTGELFF
many	TRBV12-3/TRBV12-4	TRBJ2-7	NA	TGTGCCAGCAGTCCCGGGACATACTCCTACGAGCAGTACTTC	CASSPGTYSYEQYF
NA	TRBV27	TRBJ2-3	NA	TGTGCCAGCAGTTCATCCAGGGTCTATACGCAGTATTTT	CASSSSRVYTQYF
few	TRBV7-2	TRBJ2-5	NA	TGTGCCAGCAGCTTCCAGGGGGGGTCCGAGACCCAGTACTTC	CASSFQGGSETQYF
NA	TRBV20-1	TRBJ1-2	NA	TGCAGTGCTGGGGGACTGTTCTATGGCTACACCTTC	CSAGGLFYGYTF
NA	TRBV11-2	TRBJ2-1	NA	TGTGCCAGCAGCTCCTCACTGGAGCAGTTCTTC	CASSSSLEQFF
NA	TRBV14	TRBJ2-1	TRBD2	TGTGCCAGCAGCCAAGGGACTAGCGAGCAGTTCTTC	CASSQGTSEQFF
many	TRBV6-1	TRBJ1-5	NA	TGTGCCAGCAGTACCTCCGGGACACAGACTGGGAGCAATCAGCCCCAGCATTTT	CASSTSGTQTGSNQPQHF
few	TRBV5-1	TRBJ2-1	NA	TGCGCCAGCAGCGGTGGGCCCAATGAGCAGTTCTTC	CASSGGPNEQFF
few	TRBV20-1	TRBJ2-5	TRBD1	TGCTTGAGGGGCGGGACAGGACAAGAGACCCAGTACTTC	CLRGGTGQETQYF
few	TRBV20-1	TRBJ2-7	TRBD1	TGCAGTGCTAGAGATTTGACAGGGTTGACCTACGAGCAGTACTTC	CSARDLTGLTYEQYF
many	TRBV5-1	TRBJ2-3	NA	TGCGCCAGCAGCGACGGGACCGGTCGGGGAGATACGCAGTATTTT	CASSDGTGRGDTQYF
few	TRBV12-3/TRBV12-4	TRBJ1-1	NA	TGTGCCAGCAGAGTGGACACTGAAGCTTTCTTT	CASRVDTEAFF
once	TRBV19	TRBJ2-1	NA	TGTGCCAGTAGAGACCATCCCCGCTCCTACAATGAGCAGTTCTTC	CASRDHPRSYNEQFF
many	TRBV15	TRBJ2-1	TRBD1	TGTGCCACCAGCAACCGGGACAGGGGTCTCGGCAATGAGCAGTTCTTC	CATSNRDRGLGNEQFF
NA	TRBV6-1	TRBJ2-1	TRBD1	TGTGCCAGCAGTCCGGGACAGGGATTTAGTGAGCAGTTCTTC	CASSPGQGFSEQFF
few	TRBV15	TRBJ2-4	NA	TGTGCCACCAGCGGGGGGGCCCAAAACATTCAGTACTTC	CATSGGAQNIQYF
NA	TRBV15	TRBJ1-1	NA	TGTGCCACCAGCAGAGCGGGGGGAGGAACTGAAGCTTTCTTT	CATSRAGGGTEAFF
few	TRBV20-1	TRBJ2-1	TRBD2	TGCAGTGCTAGATCTTCTAGCGGGAGTCGCTACAATGAGCAGTTCTTC	CSARSSSGSRYNEQFF
few	TRBV4-2	TRBJ2-6	TRBD2	TGTGCCAGCAGCCCACTAGCGGGAGCCGGGGCCAACGTCCTGACTTTC	CASSPLAGAGANVLTF
few	TRBV2	TRBJ1-1	TRBD1	TGTGCCAGCAATGGACAGGCGAGAACTGAAGCTTTCTTT	CASNGQARTEAFF
NA	TRBV7-2	TRBJ1-2	NA	TGTGCCAGCAGCCAAACGAGAGTGGTCGATGGCTACACCTTC	CASSQTRVVDGYTF
few	TRBV6-2/TRBV6-3	TRBJ2-1	TRBD2	TGTGCCAGCACTCCTCAGGGAGCGGGAGTGTACTCCTACAATGAGCAGTTCTTC	CASTPQGAGVYSYNEQFF
NA	TRBV29-1	TRBJ2-2	TRBD1	TGCAGCGTTACGTCACCGGGACAGGGGCCCGGGGAGCTGTTTTTT	CSVTSPGQGPGELFF
few	TRBV7-2	TRBJ2-5	TRBD2	TGTGCCAGCAGCCAGACTAGCGGGGGTGAGACCCAGTACTTC	CASSQTSGGETQYF
few	TRBV12-3/TRBV12-4	TRBJ1-1	NA	TGTGCCAGCAGCCCCGGGGCACTGAACACTGAAGCTTTCTTT	CASSPGALNTEAFF
NA	TRBV7-8	TRBJ2-2	TRBD1	TGTGCCAGCCGGGGGACAGGGAATTCCGGGGAGCTGTTTTTT	CASRGTGNSGELFF
few	TRBV12-3/TRBV12-4	TRBJ2-3	TRBD2	TGTGCCAGCAGTTTAGTAGCGGGGACGACAGATACGCAGTATTTT	CASSLVAGTTDTQYF
few	TRBV27	TRBJ2-7	NA	TGTGCCAGCAGACTTTCAGGGGGGCTCGAGCAGTACTTC	CASRLSGGLEQYF
NA	TRBV20-1	TRBJ1-3	TRBD1	TGCAGTGCTAGAGAACCTACAGGGGGCAGAAACACCATATATTTT	CSAREPTGGRNTIYF
many	TRBV12-3/TRBV12-4	TRBJ2-4	NA	TGTGCCAGCAATAACGTAGCCAAAAACATTCAGTACTTC	CASNNVAKNIQYF